Listed below are T cell receptor beta chains from one sample, sequenced in a study of blood T cell repertoires in COVID-19. Measured with immunoSEQ multiplex PCR; TCRdb has only the in-frame clones, and not every one. The sample consists of approximately 440,000 clones, 88% of them appearing once. Sample: peripheral blood. These receptors were collected from a woman aged 50 to 60 with COVID-19, enrolled during active disease. Both conserved end residues are part of each CDR3. Each record gives: CDR3 length, V gene, D gene, J gene, clone size, CDR3 DNA, CDR3 protein. The D gene is left open where the match is weak. Not every row has a clone size; where given, it reads once, few, many or a size class.

>15|TRBV6-6|TRBD1|TRBJ2-7|NA
TGTGCCAGCAGTTCCACCGGGACAGGGACCTACGAGCAGTACTTC
CASSSTGTGTYEQYF
>13|TRBV6-5|NA|TRBJ1-2|few
TGTGCCGGGACAACTGTGGGTCTCTATGGCTACACCTTC
CAGTTVGLYGYTF
>15|TRBV29-1|TRBD1|TRBJ2-3|NA
TGCAGCGTTGAATCAGGGACAGGGGGCGTAGATACGCAGTATTTT
CSVESGTGGVDTQYF
>12|TRBV6-5|NA|TRBJ2-7|NA
TGTGCCAGCAGAAACAGGGTTCACGAGCAGTACTTC
CASRNRVHEQYF
>15|TRBV6-1|TRBD1|TRBJ2-5|NA
TGTGCCAGCAGTGAAGGAGGGGGCAGACAAGAGACCCAGTACTTC
CASSEGGGRQETQYF
>15|TRBV2|TRBD1|TRBJ2-7|NA
TGTGCCAGCACCCTTTCGGGACAGGGGATCCACGAGCAGTACTTC
CASTLSGQGIHEQYF
>12|TRBV9|NA|TRBJ1-2|NA
TGTGCCAGCAGCACCGGGGAGAGGGGCTACACCTTC
CASSTGERGYTF
>14|TRBV19|NA|TRBJ1-1|NA
TGTGCCAGTAGTACGGACAGAAGGAACACTGAAGCTTTCTTT
CASSTDRRNTEAFF
>14|TRBV5-6|TRBD1|TRBJ2-7|NA
TGTGCCAGCAGCTTGGGGACAGGGTTGTACGAGCAGTACTTC
CASSLGTGLYEQYF
>16|TRBV7-8|TRBD2|TRBJ2-1|NA
TGTGCCAGCAGCTTAGAGGGACTAGCGGGTCTCAATGAGCAGTTCTTC
CASSLEGLAGLNEQFF
>13|TRBV28|TRBD2|TRBJ2-1|NA
TGTGCCAGCATCAGCGGGGCAATACGGGAGCAGTTCTTC
CASISGAIREQFF
>12|TRBV19|NA|TRBJ1-2|NA
TGTGCCAGTAGTATAATCGGGTTCGGCTACACCTTC
CASSIIGFGYTF
>14|TRBV6-5|NA|TRBJ2-7|NA
TGTGCCAGCAAGTTCCAGGGGAGCTCCTACGAGCAGTACTTC
CASKFQGSSYEQYF
>15|TRBV14|TRBD1|TRBJ2-3|NA
TGTGCCAGCAGCCTCGCAGGGGGTATAGGAGATACGCAGTATTTT
CASSLAGGIGDTQYF
>15|TRBV5-5|TRBD2|TRBJ2-3|NA
TGTGCCAGCAGCTTGGTACTAGCGGGCACAGATACGCAGTATTTT
CASSLVLAGTDTQYF
>13|TRBV5-1|NA|TRBJ2-1|NA
TGCGCCAGCAGCTTGTTAAACTTCGGAGAAGGGTTCTTC
CASSLLNFGEGFF
>13|TRBV29-1|TRBD1|TRBJ1-2|NA
TGCAGCGTTCGGGACAGCCGAATGGATGGCTACACCTTC
CSVRDSRMDGYTF
>15|TRBV19|NA|TRBJ1-6|NA
TGTGCCAGTAGGCCTGAGAGCTCCTATAATTCACCCCTCCACTTT
CASRPESSYNSPLHF
>12|TRBV5-6|NA|TRBJ2-7|NA
TGTGCCAGCAGCTTGCCGAGCTACGAGCAGTACTTC
CASSLPSYEQYF
>12|TRBV5-1|NA|TRBJ1-1|NA
TGCGCCAGCAGCCTAGACCGCTCTGAAGCTTTCTTT
CASSLDRSEAFF
>15|TRBV20-1|TRBD1|TRBJ2-7|NA
TGCAGTGCTAGTACTGGACAGGGAAATAGATACGAGCAGTACTTC
CSASTGQGNRYEQYF
>13|TRBV19|NA|TRBJ1-1|once
TGTGCCAGTAGTATCAGGGGTAACACTGAAGCTTTCTTT
CASSIRGNTEAFF
>13|TRBV6-5|NA|TRBJ2-2|NA
TGTGCCAGCAGTTACAGAGAAACCGGGGAGCTGTTTTTT
CASSYRETGELFF
>16|TRBV30|NA|TRBJ1-2|NA
TGTGCCTGGAGTGTAAATGCAGGGATAGGGGGCTATGGCTACACCTTC
CAWSVNAGIGGYGYTF
>13|TRBV2|NA|TRBJ1-6|NA
TGTGTCACCAGCAGCGGCCCTAGTGGGGCCCTCCACTTT
CVTSSGPSGALHF
>13|TRBV6-5|TRBD1|TRBJ1-2|once
TGTGCCAGCAGTGACTCAGGGGGCTATGGCTACACCTTC
CASSDSGGYGYTF
>16|TRBV4-1|TRBD2|TRBJ2-5|NA
TGCGCCAGCAGCCAACAGGGCGGGGGGGCCGCGGAGACCCAGTACTTC
CASSQQGGGAAETQYF